This entry describes one TCR beta chain. The target antigen is unknown. The data are from a study of T cell repertoires in cytomegalovirus infection. Study as a whole: Carrying CMV and the relevant HLA type showed in public TCR beta signatures. Study-wide findings and caveats: Dominating the ex vivo response were HLA-C-restricted CMV-specific TCR beta clonotypes.

TCRdb recomputed calls from the reads with MiXCR, one row per CDR3 protein. This table has around 550,000 distinct CDR3 sequences, roughly 29% appearing once. Germline lookup yields CDR1 KGHSH and CDR2 LQKENI. CDR3 length equals 16 residues. V lost 3 bases, J lost 1 base, and 15 bases lay in between. V usage is TRBV18 and J usage is TRBJ1-2, with a tentative D call TRBD1 (6 bases). The sequence came from a human donor in good health (CMV status not recorded). Some clones in this sample may be carry-over from other donors' samples. The sequenced material came from PBMCs. CDR3 bases: TGTGCCAGCTCACCCGGGATGACAGGAATTAACTATGGCTACACCTTC. As protein: CASSPGMTGINYGYTF.